The clone carrying this T cell receptor beta chain was detected once. Its antigen remains unidentified. Sequencing was performed with immunoSEQ multiplex PCR; in TCRdb, only in-frame clones are kept and a portion is missing. This table has 120,000 to 150,000 clones, approximately 89% appearing once. This sample was taken from a study of T cell responses to AZD1222 COVID-19 vaccine. Overall study findings and caveats: Spike-wide coverage was observed for vaccine-associated CD4 TCRs, with dominant responses at 160-218 and 743-854. Close to half of spike-specific TCRs reportedly recognize unmutated variant regions.

This TCR derives from an adult in good health. The material was peripheral blood, obtained on day 0 of AZD1222 vaccination.

CDR3 residues: CASSLSTWGGYTF. The CDR3 coding sequence is TGTGCCAGCAGTTTATCCACATGGGGCGGCTACACCTTC. The rearrangement uses TRBV27 and TRBJ1-2, with a possible D match to TRBD1 (5 bases). Per germline, CDR1 MNHEY and CDR2 SMNVEV (reference sequence). The CDR3 spans 13 residues. The V and J ends lost 0 bases and 8 bases respectively, with 10 bases between them.